The 11 T cell receptor beta chains below were found in one sample sequenced in a study of control samples from healthy donors and cancer patients. Here immunoSEQ multiplex PCR was the method, and the copy in TCRdb shows in-frame clones only, minus some. The sample records about 98,000 clones, 82% being singletons. Material: blood. The receptors come from a man aged 60 to 69 in good health.

The V gene is TRBV19, the J gene TRBJ2-3; the D gene is possibly TRBD1 (6 bases). The CDR3 totals 17 residues. The V gene's germline CDR1 is LNHDA and CDR2 SQIVND (reference sequence). Trimming took off 1 base at V and 4 bases at J, with 18 bases between the two ends. The CDR3 DNA is TGTGCCAGTAGTATAGGTCCGACAGGTCGATTGGCAGATACGCAGTATTTT. It is translated as CASSIGPTGRLADTQYF.

This clone has just one count. The J gene is TRBJ2-7, the V gene TRBV15; D gene uncertain. CDR1 LNHNV and CDR2 YYDKDF come from the germline V gene (reference sequence). The V end was cut by 0 bases, the J end by 1 base, with 7 bases between. This CDR3 spans 14 amino acids. The DNA of the CDR3 is TGTGCCACCAGCAGAGAGGGTATATCCTACGAGCAGTACTTC. Translation gives CATSREGISYEQYF.

The rearrangement uses TRBV30 and TRBJ1-5, with 9 positions matching TRBD1. CDR1 is GTSNPN and CDR2 is SVGIG in the germline V gene (reference sequence). This CDR3 is built from 13 residues. V was pared by 5 bases and J by 5 bases, with 4 bases of the junction left unmatched. CDR3: CAWATGGDQPQHF. Written as DNA, the CDR3 is TGTGCCTGGGCCACAGGGGGCGATCAGCCCCAGCATTTT.

CDR3 DNA: TGTGCCTGGAGGCCCGGCAGTCTCGACGGCTATGGCTACACCTTC. It codes for CAWRPGSLDGYGYTF. The V gene is TRBV30, the J gene TRBJ1-2; the D is unclear. This CDR3 contains 15 residues. Germline V gene data show CDR1 as GTSNPN and CDR2 as SVGIG (reference sequence). Trimming pared 3 bases from V and 4 bases from J, leaving 18 bases between.

This sequence joins TRBV12-3 or TRBV12-4 and TRBJ1-5; D unclear. Trimming took 6 bases from V and 3 from J, leaving 9 bases between them. The CDR3 has 13 amino acids. The DNA of the CDR3 is TGTGCCAGCAGCCCGGGCCCCAATCAGCCCCAGCATTTT. It translates to CASSPGPNQPQHF.

This chain joins TRBV9 and TRBJ2-2; tentatively, D is TRBD2 (5 bases). The V and J ends lost 4 bases and 4 bases respectively, with 14 bases between them. CDR1 is SGDLS and CDR2 is YYNGEE in the germline V gene. CDR3 size: 15 residues. The CDR3 DNA is TGTGCCAGCAGCTCCGGCGTAAGCGGCACCGGGGAGCTGTTTTTT. Translation: CASSSGVSGTGELFF.

This chain uses TRBV4-1 with TRBJ2-3; D might be TRBD1 (6 bases). Germline V gives CDR1 MGHRA, CDR2 YSYEKL. Trimming pared 4 bases from V and 0 bases from J, leaving 11 bases between. This CDR3 spans 15 amino acids. The DNA for the CDR3 is TGCGCCAGCAGCCCAACAGGGTCTAGCACAGATACGCAGTATTTT. Its protein is CASSPTGSSTDTQYF.

The chain is built from TRBV12-2 and TRBJ2-7; TRBD1 is the table's D call and was not checked against the DNA. TRBV12-2 is a documented pseudogene. This CDR3 region has 15 residues. The CDR3 here is CASRRQDREMYEQYF. The CDR3 DNA is TGTGCAAGTCGCCGTCAGGACAGGGAAATGTACGAGCAGTACTTC.

The chain recombines TRBV28 with TRBJ2-7, with TRBD2 matching 8 bases. The length of the CDR3 is 11 residues. Unmatched junction bases numbered 3, after V lost 10 bases and J lost 4 bases. CDR1 is MDHEN and CDR2 is SYDVKM in the germline V gene. The CDR3 coding sequence is TGTGCCATAACTAGCGGTTACGAGCAGTACTTC. This encodes CAITSGYEQYF.

The table lists this clone with a count of one. The rearrangement joins TRBV30 to TRBJ1-5, with a possible D match to TRBD1 (5 bases). Germline V gene lookup returns CDR1 GTSNPN and CDR2 SVGIG (reference sequence). V was pared by 0 bases and J by 2 bases, with 17 bases between. The CDR3 covers 17 residues. The CDR3, as DNA: TGTGCCTGGAGTGTGGGGGACCTTCCTACGGGCAATCAGCCCCAGCATTTT. It encodes CAWSVGDLPTGNQPQHF.

J is TRBJ2-5 and V is TRBV27; 8 bases align to TRBD2. CDR3 size: 15 residues. Per the germline V gene, CDR1 is MNHEY and CDR2 is SMNVEV (reference sequence). The V and J ends lost 1 base and 2 bases, in that order; junction bases with no gene match: 3. CDR3 sequence: CASSLFRGGQETQYF. The CDR3 nucleotides are TGTGCCAGCAGTTTATTTCGGGGGGGACAAGAGACCCAGTACTTC.